A selection of T cell receptor beta chains follows, all from one sample in a study of blood T cell repertoires in COVID-19. TCRdb keeps only in-frame clones here, not all; method: immunoSEQ multiplex PCR. This table has about 64,000 clones, approximately 85% appearing once. The sequencing input was peripheral blood. All receptors come from a human donor in a cohort sampled during active COVID-19. Each CDR3 is given with its conserved first and last residue. D genes are given only for firm matches.

d_call j_call v_call cdr3_aa cdr3_nt
TRBD1 TRBJ2-5 TRBV28 CASSIGQGQETQYF TGTGCCAGCAGTATTGGACAGGGCCAAGAGACCCAGTACTTC
. TRBJ2-2 TRBV13 CASSSQGGELFF TGTGCCAGCAGCTCACAGGGCGGGGAGCTGTTTTTT
. TRBJ1-6 TRBV5-5 CASSFSRNSPLHF TGTGCCAGCAGCTTTTCCAGGAATTCACCCCTCCACTTT
. TRBJ1-1 TRBV30 CAWSAGGTEAFF TGTGCCTGGAGTGCCGGCGGGACTGAAGCTTTCTTT
. TRBJ1-1 TRBV3-1/TRBV3-2 CASRHREGTEAFF TGTGCCAGCAGGCACAGGGAGGGCACTGAAGCTTTCTTT
. TRBJ2-6 TRBV3-1/TRBV3-2 CASSLYLPGANVLTF TGTGCCAGCAGCCTCTATCTACCTGGGGCCAACGTCCTGACTTTC
. TRBJ1-2 TRBV2 CASKGGTGVYYTF TGTGCCAGCAAAGGTGGGACGGGAGTTTACTACACCTTC
TRBD1 TRBJ1-4 TRBV7-9 CASSLAQGQGNEKLFF TGTGCCAGCAGCTTAGCGCAAGGACAGGGGAATGAAAAACTGTTTTTT
TRBD1 TRBJ2-3 TRBV3-1/TRBV3-2 CASSLGQGIPTDTQYF TGTGCCAGCAGCCTGGGACAGGGGATCCCCACAGATACGCAGTATTTT
TRBD2 TRBJ2-1 TRBV5-1 CASSFSGLLAGGPGPFF TGCGCCAGCAGCTTTTCGGGTCTTCTAGCGGGGGGGCCGGGTCCGTTCTTC